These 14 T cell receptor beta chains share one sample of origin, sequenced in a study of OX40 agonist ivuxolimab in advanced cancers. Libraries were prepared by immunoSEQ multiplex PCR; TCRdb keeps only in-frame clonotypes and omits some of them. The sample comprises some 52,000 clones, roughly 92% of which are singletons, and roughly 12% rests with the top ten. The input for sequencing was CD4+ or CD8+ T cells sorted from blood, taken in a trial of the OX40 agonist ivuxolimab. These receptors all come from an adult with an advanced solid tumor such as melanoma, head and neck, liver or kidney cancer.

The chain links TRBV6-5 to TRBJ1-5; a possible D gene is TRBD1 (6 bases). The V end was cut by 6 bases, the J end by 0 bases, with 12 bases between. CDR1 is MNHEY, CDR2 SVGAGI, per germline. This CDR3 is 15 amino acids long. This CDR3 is CASRPTGSSNQPQHF. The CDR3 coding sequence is TGTGCCAGCAGACCCACAGGGAGTAGCAATCAGCCCCAGCATTTT.

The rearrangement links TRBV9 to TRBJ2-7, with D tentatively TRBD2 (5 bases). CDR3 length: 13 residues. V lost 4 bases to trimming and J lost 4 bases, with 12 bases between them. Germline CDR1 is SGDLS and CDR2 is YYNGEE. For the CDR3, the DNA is TGTGCCAGCAGCCCACTAGACTCGTACGAGCAGTACTTC. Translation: CASSPLDSYEQYF. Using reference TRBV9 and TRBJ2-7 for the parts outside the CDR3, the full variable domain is DSGVTQTPKHLITATGQRVTLRCSPRSGDLSVYWYQQSLDQGLQFLIQYYNGEERAKGNILERFSAQQFPDLHSELNLSSLELGDSALYFCASSPLDSYEQYFGPGTRLTVT.

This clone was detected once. This CDR3 reads CASALGLAGVPANTGELFF. CDR3 in DNA: TGTGCTAGTGCCTTGGGGCTAGCGGGAGTCCCCGCGAACACCGGGGAGCTGTTTTTT. The rearrangement uses TRBV12-5 and TRBJ2-2; 10 bases match TRBD2. The CDR3 is 19 amino acids. With V trimmed by 7 bases and J by 0 bases, 14 bases remained unmatched. Germline V lookup: CDR1 LGHNT, CDR2 FRNRAP.

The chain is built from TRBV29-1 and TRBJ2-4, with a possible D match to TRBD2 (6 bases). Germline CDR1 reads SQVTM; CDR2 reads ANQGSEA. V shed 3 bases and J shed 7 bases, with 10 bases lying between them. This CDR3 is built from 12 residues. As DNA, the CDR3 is TGCAGCGTTGATGGAGGGTTGAACATTCAGTACTTC. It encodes CSVDGGLNIQYF.

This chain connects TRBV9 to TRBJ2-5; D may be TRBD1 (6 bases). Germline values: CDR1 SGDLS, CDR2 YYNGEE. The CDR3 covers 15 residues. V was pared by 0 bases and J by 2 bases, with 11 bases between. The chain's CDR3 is CASSVAGAGQETQYF. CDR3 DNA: TGTGCCAGCAGCGTAGCAGGGGCAGGGCAAGAGACCCAGTACTTC.

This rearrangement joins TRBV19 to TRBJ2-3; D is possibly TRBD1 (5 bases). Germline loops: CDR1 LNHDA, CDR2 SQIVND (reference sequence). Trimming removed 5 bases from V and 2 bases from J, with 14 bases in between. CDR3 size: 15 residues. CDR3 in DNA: TGTGCCAGTAGTGGGGCGTCTTGGAACACAGATACGCAGTATTTT. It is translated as CASSGASWNTDTQYF.

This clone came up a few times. CDR3 DNA sequence: TGTGCCAGCAGCCAGAACACCGGGGAGCTGTTTTTT. This translates into CASSQNTGELFF. V gene TRBV6-5 combines with J gene TRBJ2-2; unclear D gene. The length of the CDR3 is 12 residues. Per the germline V gene, CDR1 is MNHEY and CDR2 is SVGAGI. The germline V and J ends were trimmed by 6 bases and 1 base, with 3 bases remaining between them.

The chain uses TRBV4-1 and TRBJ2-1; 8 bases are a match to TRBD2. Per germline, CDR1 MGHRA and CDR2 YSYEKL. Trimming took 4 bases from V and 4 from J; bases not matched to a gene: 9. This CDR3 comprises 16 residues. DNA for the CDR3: TGCGCCAGCAGCCCGATTACTAGCGGAGATTACAATGAGCAGTTCTTC. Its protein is CASSPITSGDYNEQFF.

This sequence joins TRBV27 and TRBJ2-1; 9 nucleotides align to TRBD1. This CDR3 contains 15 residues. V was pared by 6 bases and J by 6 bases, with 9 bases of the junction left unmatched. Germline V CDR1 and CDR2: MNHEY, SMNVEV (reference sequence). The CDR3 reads CASSLFTGGGNEQFF. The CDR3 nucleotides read TGTGCCAGCAGCTTGTTCACAGGGGGCGGCAATGAGCAGTTCTTC.

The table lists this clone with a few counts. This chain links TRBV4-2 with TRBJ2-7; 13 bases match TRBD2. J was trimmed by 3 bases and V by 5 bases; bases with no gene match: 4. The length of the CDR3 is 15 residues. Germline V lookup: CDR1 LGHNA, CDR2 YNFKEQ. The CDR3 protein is CASSARTSGSYEQYF. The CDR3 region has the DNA TGTGCCAGCAGCGCCCGGACTAGCGGGAGCTACGAGCAGTACTTC.

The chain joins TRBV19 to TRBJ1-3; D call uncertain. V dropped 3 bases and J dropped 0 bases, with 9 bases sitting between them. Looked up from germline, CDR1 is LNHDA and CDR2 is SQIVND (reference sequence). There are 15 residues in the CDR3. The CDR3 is CASSISSFSGNTIYF. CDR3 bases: TGTGCCAGTAGTATTAGCTCTTTCTCTGGAAACACCATATATTTT.

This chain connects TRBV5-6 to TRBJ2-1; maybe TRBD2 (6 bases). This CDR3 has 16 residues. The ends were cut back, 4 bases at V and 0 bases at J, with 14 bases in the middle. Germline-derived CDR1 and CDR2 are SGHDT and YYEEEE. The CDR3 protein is CASSPGTLSSYNEQFF. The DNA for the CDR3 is TGTGCCAGCAGCCCGGGGACTCTGAGCTCCTACAATGAGCAGTTCTTC.

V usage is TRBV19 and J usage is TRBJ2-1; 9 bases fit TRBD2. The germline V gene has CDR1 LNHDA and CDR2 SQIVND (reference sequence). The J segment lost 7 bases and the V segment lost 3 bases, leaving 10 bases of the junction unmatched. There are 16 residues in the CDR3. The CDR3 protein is CASSIFSGSPRNEQFF. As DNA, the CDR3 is TGTGCCAGTAGTATTTTTAGCGGGAGCCCGCGGAATGAGCAGTTCTTC.

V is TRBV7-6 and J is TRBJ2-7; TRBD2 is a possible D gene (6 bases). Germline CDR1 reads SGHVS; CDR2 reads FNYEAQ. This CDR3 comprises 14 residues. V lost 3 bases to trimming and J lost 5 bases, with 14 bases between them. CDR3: CASSLGGPGDEQYF. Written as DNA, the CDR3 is TGTGCCAGCAGCTTGGGGGGTCCCGGGGACGAGCAGTACTTC.